The T cell receptor (beta chain) described here comes from a study of Graves' ophthalmopathy and Graves' hyperthyroidism. As the template, RNA transcripts were used to amplify TCR beta CDR3 regions. RT-PCR with HTBI primers came first, then second-round multiplex PCR. TCRdb used MiXCR to reprocess the multiplex PCR reads, holding one entry per CDR3 protein. The data show under 800,000 distinct CDR3 sequences, approximately 22% seen once. Germline assignment: CDR1 MGHDK and CDR2 SYGVNS. This CDR3 contains 19 residues. The V gene end was trimmed by 3 bases and the J gene end by 4 bases; junction bases not matched to a gene: 13.

This TCR derives from a young woman with stable Graves' hyperthyroidism. Some clones in this sample may be carry-over from other donors' samples. Sequenced sample: peripheral blood. The chain carries TRBV25-1 and TRBJ2-5; TRBD2 agrees at 14 bases. CDR3 in DNA: TGTGCCAGCAGTGAGTCGAGGACTAGCGGGAGGAAAGAAGTAGAGACCCAGTACTTC. Translation gives CASSESRTSGRKEVETQYF.